This T cell receptor beta chain came from a study of cytomegalovirus exposure and HLA in healthy donors. Study-wide context: Researchers previously reported finding roughly 120 million unique TCR beta sequences from roughly 180 million T cells. Whole-study results and caveats: In a later analysis, most CMV-associated TCR beta chains appeared HLA-restricted. Owing to their indistinguishability, certain V segments, notably TRBV6-2 and TRBV6-3, were excluded.

Points on this clone: What it binds is unknown.

PCR used 60 Vbeta primers and 13 Jbeta primers. Assay used: immunoSEQ multiplex PCR; TCRdb lists only in-frame clones, some missing. The profile shows some 120,000 clones, 80% of them singletons. In germline, CDR1 is KGHSH, CDR2 LQKENI. CDR3 size: 16 residues. V lost 1 base, J lost 8 bases, and 6 bases stayed unmatched. The donors comprised healthy bone marrow donors. The clonotype was recovered from a man under 40 in good health and CMV-seronegative. The sample comprised PBMCs. V is TRBV18 and J is TRBJ2-1; 12 bases map to TRBD2. The CDR3 here is CASSPRASGRDDEQFF. In nucleotides, the CDR3 is TGTGCCAGCTCACCACGGGCTAGCGGGAGGGACGATGAGCAGTTCTTC.